This TCR beta chain appears in the sequencing data of a study of control samples from healthy donors and cancer patients (dated by TCRdb to the early 2020s). Library creation used the immunoSEQ multiplex PCR assay. TCRdb mirrors the immuneACCESS table, restricted to in-frame sequences. Some clones are absent from its copies; in checked studies, under half trace to an unresolved V gene, and the reason for the others is unknown. The sample profile shows some 200,000 clones; around 94% of them were found once. The top ten clonotypes cover approximately 1.5% of the sample. Concerning this clone itself: Its antigen specificity is not known. Within one base of it there is no much larger clone, and no base qualities were kept.

There are 15 amino acids in the CDR3, from cysteine to phenylalanine inclusive. The DNA shown is the 45-base CDR3, in frame from base 1. Looking up the germline V gene (reference sequence) yields CDR1 MNHNY and CDR2 SVGAGI. A distance of 14 bases separates the germline ends of V and J, which lose 3 bases and 6 bases respectively. The chain links TRBV6-6 with TRBJ1-4, with the D gene not clear enough to name. The sample consisted of blood. The source of this sequence is a man aged 45-65 years in good health. In nucleotides, the sequence is TGTGCCAGCAGTTATCGCGGGGAATCCGATGAAAAACTGTTTTTT. Translated, this is CASSYRGESDEKLFF.